This is a list of T cell receptor beta chains from one sample in a study of T cells in Graves' hyperthyroidism and ophthalmopathy. Each CDR3 protein gets one entry after TCRdb re-called the multiplex PCR reads with MiXCR. The sample lists more than 500,000 distinct CDR3 sequences; roughly 15% were seen once. Sequenced sample: blood. Every receptor here comes from a woman aged 40 to 55 with Graves' hyperthyroidism. Both conserved end residues are part of each CDR3. A D gene is named only where the DNA matches it firmly. Clone size is not always given. Where it is, it says once, few, many or a class for expanded clones.

>NA|TRBJ1-1|TRBV9|TRBD1
TGTGCCAGCAGCCCTACCGGGACAGGGGCCGGGAACACTGAAGCTTTCTTT
CASSPTGTGAGNTEAFF
>NA|TRBJ2-1|TRBV5-4|NA
TGTGCCAGCAGCTTGGCGGAGGGCCCCAATGAGCAGTTCTTC
CASSLAEGPNEQFF
>NA|TRBJ2-5|TRBV6-1|NA
TGTGCCAGCGTCCACCCGTACCAAGAGACCCAGTACTTC
CASVHPYQETQYF
>NA|TRBJ2-7|TRBV30|NA
TGTGCCTGGAATCGGGAGACGCCCTACGAGCAGTACTTC
CAWNRETPYEQYF
>many|TRBJ2-7|TRBV15|NA
TGTGCCACCAGCAGAGATCGTGGATACGAGCAGTACTTC
CATSRDRGYEQYF
>few|TRBJ1-2|TRBV27|NA
TGTGCCAGCAGTTCCCCAAAGGCGGGCTATGGCTACACCTTC
CASSSPKAGYGYTF
>many|TRBJ2-7|TRBV28|NA
TGTGCCAGCAGTCGTCGCTACGAGCAGTACTTC
CASSRRYEQYF
>many|TRBJ2-7|TRBV28|NA
TGTGCCAGCCTTCCGACAGGTGAAACCTACGAGCAGTACTTC
CASLPTGETYEQYF
>few|TRBJ2-2|TRBV20-1|TRBD2
TGCAGTGCTAGCCCCCCAGGACGGGAGGGCACCGGGGAGCTGTTTTTT
CSASPPGREGTGELFF
>NA|TRBJ2-3|TRBV30|TRBD1
TGTGCCTGGAGTGTTTCAGGACAGGGGGCTGGTGATACGCAGTATTTT
CAWSVSGQGAGDTQYF
>many|TRBJ2-5|TRBV20-1|NA
TGCAGTGCTAGAGAAAGGGACTTCAGAGCGGAGACCCAGTACTTC
CSARERDFRAETQYF
>many|TRBJ2-1|TRBV6-1|TRBD1
TGTGCCAGCAGTGAGGGACAGCATTTATACAATGAGCAGTTCTTC
CASSEGQHLYNEQFF
>NA|TRBJ2-3|TRBV10-3|TRBD1
TGTGCCATCAGTGCCACAGGGGGCGCCCCCACAGATACGCAGTATTTT
CAISATGGAPTDTQYF
>few|TRBJ2-1|TRBV28|NA
TGTGCCAGCAGTTTATATCCCCACAGGACGGTATCCTACAATGAGCAGTTCTTC
CASSLYPHRTVSYNEQFF
>many|TRBJ2-1|TRBV12-3/TRBV12-4|TRBD2
TGTGCCAGCAGCCCCAGACTAGCGGGGGACAATGAGCAGTTCTTC
CASSPRLAGDNEQFF
>many|TRBJ2-6|TRBV2|TRBD2
TGTGCCAGCAGTGAATCTAGCGGGGTGAGCTCTGGGGCCAACGTCCTGACTTTC
CASSESSGVSSGANVLTF
>few|TRBJ2-5|TRBV29-1|NA
TGCAGCGTTCAACCCCTAGTTGGGGAGACCCAGTACTTC
CSVQPLVGETQYF
>few|TRBJ2-2|TRBV6-2/TRBV6-3|NA
TGTGCCAGCAGTTACTCGTCGCTGGAGCAAAACACCGGGGAGCTGTTTTTT
CASSYSSLEQNTGELFF
>few|TRBJ1-1|TRBV15|NA
TGTGCCACTAATCCCCACAGGGACACTGAAGCTTTCTTT
CATNPHRDTEAFF
>many|TRBJ2-7|TRBV29-1|NA
TGCAGCGTTGAGTTAAGGGCCACAGGGACTGGGGAGCAGTACTTC
CSVELRATGTGEQYF
>many|TRBJ1-1|TRBV18|NA
TGTGCCAGCTCACCACCGAATGGGAACACTGAAGCTTTCTTT
CASSPPNGNTEAFF
>many|TRBJ2-2|TRBV3-1|TRBD1
TGTGCCAGCAGCCAGGACAGGAGTACCGGGGAGCTGTTTTTT
CASSQDRSTGELFF
>many|TRBJ2-3|TRBV12-3/TRBV12-4|NA
TGTGCCAGCAGTTTCTCTGGTGGGGGGGGCGATACGCAGTATTTT
CASSFSGGGGDTQYF
>NA|TRBJ1-4|TRBV7-2|NA
TGTGCCAGCAGCTTAGCGGCCGGAAGTTCCGGGTTGTTTTTT
CASSLAAGSSGLFF
>NA|TRBJ2-7|TRBV5-4|NA
TGTGCCAGCAGCTTTTTCGGGAGAAGATACGAGCAGTACTTC
CASSFFGRRYEQYF
>many|TRBJ2-5|TRBV18|NA
TGTGCCAGCTCACCTAACAGGGTGACGGCAGAGACCCAGTACTTC
CASSPNRVTAETQYF